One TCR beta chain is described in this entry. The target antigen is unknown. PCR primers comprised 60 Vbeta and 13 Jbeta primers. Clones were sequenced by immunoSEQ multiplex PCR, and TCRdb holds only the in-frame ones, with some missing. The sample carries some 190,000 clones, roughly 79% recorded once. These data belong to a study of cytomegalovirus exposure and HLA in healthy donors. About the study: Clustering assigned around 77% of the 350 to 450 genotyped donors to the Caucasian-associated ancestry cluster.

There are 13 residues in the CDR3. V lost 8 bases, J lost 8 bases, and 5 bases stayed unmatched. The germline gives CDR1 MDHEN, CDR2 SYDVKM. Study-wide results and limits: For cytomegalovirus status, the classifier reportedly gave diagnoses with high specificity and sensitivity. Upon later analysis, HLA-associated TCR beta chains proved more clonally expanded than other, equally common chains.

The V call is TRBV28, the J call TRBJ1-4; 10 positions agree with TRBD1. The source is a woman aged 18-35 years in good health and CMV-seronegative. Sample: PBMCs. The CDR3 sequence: CASFDRGREKLFF. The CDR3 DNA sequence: TGTGCCAGCTTCGACAGGGGGCGCGAAAAACTGTTTTTT.